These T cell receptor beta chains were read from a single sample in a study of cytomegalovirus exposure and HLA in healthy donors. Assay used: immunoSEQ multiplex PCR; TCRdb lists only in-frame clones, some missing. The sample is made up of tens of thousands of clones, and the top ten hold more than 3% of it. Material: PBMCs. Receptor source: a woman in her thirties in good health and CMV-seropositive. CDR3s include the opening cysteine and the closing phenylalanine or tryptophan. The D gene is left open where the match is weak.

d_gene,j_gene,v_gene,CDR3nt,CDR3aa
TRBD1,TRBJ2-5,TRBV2,TGTGCCAGCAGTGACAGGACAGGGAAAAAGACCCAGTACTTC,CASSDRTGKKTQYF
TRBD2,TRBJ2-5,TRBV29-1,TGCAGCGTTGCTAGCGGGGGGGATTATGGGACCCAGTACTTC,CSVASGGDYGTQYF
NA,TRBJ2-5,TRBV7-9,TGTGCCAGCAGTCGGAGTTCTTTCCCAGAGACCCAGTACTTC,CASSRSSFPETQYF
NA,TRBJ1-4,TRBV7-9,TGTGCCAGCAGCGCCCGGACAGCCAGGGGCGAAAAACTGTTTTTT,CASSARTARGEKLFF
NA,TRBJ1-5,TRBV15,TGTGCCACATCCCTCAGGGAGGATGTTCGCAATCAGCCCCAGCATTTT,CATSLREDVRNQPQHF
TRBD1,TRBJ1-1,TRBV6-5,TGTGCCAGCAGGCCAGGACAGGGGTCCTCGCGAGCTTTCTTT,CASRPGQGSSRAFF
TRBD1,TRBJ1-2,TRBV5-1,TGCGCCAGCAGCCAGGGACAGACCGCCACGGCCCGAACGGACGGCTACACCTTC,CASSQGQTATARTDGYTF
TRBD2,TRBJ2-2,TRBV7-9,TGTGCCAGCAGCTTTGGAGCGGGGGGGCTTGGCGGGGAGCTGTTTTTT,CASSFGAGGLGGELFF
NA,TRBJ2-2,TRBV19,TGTGCCAGTAGTACACAGGGATATAACGGGGAGCTGTTTTTT,CASSTQGYNGELFF
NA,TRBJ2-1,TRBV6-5,TGTGCCAGCAGTTACAGGAGCTCCTACAATGAGCAGTTCTTC,CASSYRSSYNEQFF
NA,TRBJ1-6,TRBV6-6,TGTGCCAGCACCAACGGGGGATATACACCCCTCCACTTT,CASTNGGYTPLHF
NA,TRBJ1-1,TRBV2,TGTGCCAGCAGTGAACCGGCAGGGAACACTGAAGCTTTCTTT,CASSEPAGNTEAFF
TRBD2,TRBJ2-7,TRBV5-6,TGTGCCAGCAGCTTGGGACTAGCGGGTCGCTACGAGCAGTACTTC,CASSLGLAGRYEQYF
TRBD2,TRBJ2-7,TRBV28,TGTGCCAGCAGCTCACTAGCGGGGGGCTTATACGAGCAGTACTTC,CASSSLAGGLYEQYF
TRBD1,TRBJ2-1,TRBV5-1,TGCGCCAGCAGCCCGGGACAGAACAATGAGCAGTTCTTC,CASSPGQNNEQFF
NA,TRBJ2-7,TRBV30,TGTGCCTGGAGTGTAAGTGGGCCCAACGAGCAGTACTTC,CAWSVSGPNEQYF
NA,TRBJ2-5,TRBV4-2,TGTGCCAGCAGCCAAGAAGTAGGGAGGCAGGAGACCCAGTACTTC,CASSQEVGRQETQYF
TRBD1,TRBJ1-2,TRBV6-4,TGTGCCAGCAGTCTCAACCCGGGACAGGGGGCGAGAGGATTTGGCTACACCTTC,CASSLNPGQGARGFGYTF
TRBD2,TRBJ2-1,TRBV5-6,TGTGCCAGCAGCCAGACGGGGCGGGGGGGCACCCCTCTCGGTGGTGAGCAGTTCTTC,CASSQTGRGGTPLGGEQFF
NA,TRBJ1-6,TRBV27,TGTGCCAGCAGTTTATCCGCGAATTCACCCCTCCACTTT,CASSLSANSPLHF
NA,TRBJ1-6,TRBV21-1,TGTGCCAGCAGCCCCCCCCGTAGGGACATGGTGGCTTCACCCCTCCACTTT,CASSPPRRDMVASPLHF
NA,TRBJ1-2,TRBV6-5,TGTGCCAGCAGTTGGTCTGGGGGGAGAGGGGTCTATGGCTACACCTTC,CASSWSGGRGVYGYTF
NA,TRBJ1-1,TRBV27,TGTGCCAGCAGCCCTGAGGGGGAATACACTGAAGCTTTCTTT,CASSPEGEYTEAFF
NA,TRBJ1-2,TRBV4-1,TGCGCCAGCAGCCAATTATCCGGGTACGGTGGCTACACCTTC,CASSQLSGYGGYTF
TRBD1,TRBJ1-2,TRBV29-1,TGCAGCGTTGTACGGCAGGGGGAATTCGATGGCTACACCTTC,CSVVRQGEFDGYTF
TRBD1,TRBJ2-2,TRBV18,TGTGCCAGCTCGCCGAGGGACAGTTCCACCGGGGAGCTGTTTTTT,CASSPRDSSTGELFF
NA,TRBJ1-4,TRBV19,TGTGCCAGCCCCCTTTGTAGGGGCGATAATGAAAAACTGTTTTTT,CASPLCRGDNEKLFF
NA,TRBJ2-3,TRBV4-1,TGCGCCAGCAGCCAAGTTCCGCCCGGGACAACATCAGATACGCAGTATTTT,CASSQVPPGTTSDTQYF
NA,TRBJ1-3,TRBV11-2,TGTGCCAGCAGCCCCTCGGGACTGACCTCTGGAAACACCATATATTTT,CASSPSGLTSGNTIYF
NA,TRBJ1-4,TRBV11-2,TGTGCCAGCAGCTCCTCCGGGGTGAGGAATGAAAAACTGTTTTTT,CASSSSGVRNEKLFF
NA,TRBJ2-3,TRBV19,TGTGCCAGTAGTATAGGTGCCAGGGGCACAGATACGCAGTATTTT,CASSIGARGTDTQYF
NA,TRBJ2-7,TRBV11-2,TGTGCCAGCAGCATAGGACGGGTTTTGGAGCAGTACTTC,CASSIGRVLEQYF
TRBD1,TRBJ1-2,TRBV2,TGTGCCAGCAGTGAAGGGGACAGTAATTCCGGCTATGGCTACACCTTC,CASSEGDSNSGYGYTF
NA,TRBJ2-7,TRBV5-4,TGTGCCAGCAGCTTGGGGGCAGGGGGGCACTACGAGCAGTACTTC,CASSLGAGGHYEQYF
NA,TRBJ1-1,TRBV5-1,TGCGCCAGCAGCTTGGACTCGAACACTGAAGCTTTCTTT,CASSLDSNTEAFF
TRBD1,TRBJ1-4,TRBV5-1,TGCGCCAGCAGTCCCGGGACAGGGGCAGGAGCGGGCGAAAAACTGTTTTTT,CASSPGTGAGAGEKLFF